The 6 T cell receptor beta chains below were found in one sample sequenced in a study of beta chain features in type 1 diabetes. The investigators reverse transcribed all of the isolated RNA, so they sequenced expressed TCRB transcripts. Here immunoSEQ multiplex PCR was the method, and the copy in TCRdb shows in-frame clones only, minus some. The repertoire consists of about 700,000 clones, with under 15% occurring once and the leading ten covering about 0.02%. These receptors lack a known antigen. Study results and caveats: TCRB CDR3s from Type 1 diabetes patients were moderately but significantly shorter in all four CD4+ subsets.

Sequenced: naive CD4+ T cells from blood. The receptors derive from a young man with type 1 diabetes.

This clone has a handful of counts. The chain has TRBV9 and TRBJ1-3; D is ambiguous. Germline V lookup: CDR1 SGDLS, CDR2 YYNGEE. V dropped 3 bases and J dropped 1 base, with 5 bases sitting between them. The CDR3 length is 13 residues. The CDR3 sequence is CASSALSGNTIYF. CDR3 sequence (DNA): TGTGCCAGCAGCGCCCTATCTGGAAACACCATATATTTT.

In its sample, this clone was seen a few times. The V gene is TRBV28, the J gene TRBJ2-1; 10 nucleotides agree with TRBD2. The ends lost 4 bases at V and 8 bases at J; junction bases unmatched: 8. Germline CDR1 MDHEN, CDR2 SYDVKM. CDR3 size: 15 residues. Here the CDR3 DNA reads TGTGCCAGCAGTTCTAGCGGGGGCTCCTGGGATGAGCAGTTCTTC. Protein: CASSSSGGSWDEQFF. The entire variable domain, with the rest obtained from reference TRBV28 and TRBJ2-1, is as follows: DVKVTQSSRYLVKRTGEKVFLECVQDMDHENMFWYRQDPGLGLRLIYFSYDVKMKEKGDIPEGYSVSREKKERFSLILESASTNQTSMYLCASSSSGGSWDEQFFGPGTRLTVL.

This clone was seen only a few times. This chain connects TRBV7-6 to TRBJ2-6; the D is unclear. V dropped 3 bases and J dropped 3 bases, with 6 bases sitting between them. The CDR3 covers 14 residues. The germline CDR1 and CDR2 sequences are SGHVS and FNYEAQ. CDR3 region: CASSFQDGANVLTF. CDR3 in DNA: TGTGCCAGCAGCTTCCAGGATGGGGCCAACGTCCTGACTTTC.

The chain joins TRBV6-5 to TRBJ2-5, with D possibly TRBD1 on 6 matching bases. Trimming shortened V by 5 bases and J by 3 bases, and 13 bases separated the two germline ends. The CDR3 loop spans 14 amino acids. Germline CDR1 reads MNHEY; CDR2 reads SVGAGI. This CDR3 reads CASSLTGKEETQYF. Written as DNA, the CDR3 is TGTGCCAGCAGTCTTACAGGGAAGGAAGAGACCCAGTACTTC.

This rearrangement joins TRBV19 to TRBJ1-1, with D possibly TRBD1 on 6 matching bases. V shed 5 bases and J shed 8 bases, with 21 bases lying between them. This CDR3 has 15 residues. Germline V gene sequence: CDR1 LNHDA, CDR2 SQIVND (reference sequence). In nucleotides, the CDR3 is TGTGCCAGTAGTCTATCCGGGACAAACTTTCGCGAAGCTTTCTTT. This gives the protein CASSLSGTNFREAFF. Full variable domain (missing parts from reference TRBV19 and TRBJ1-1): DGGITQSPKYLFRKEGQNVTLSCEQNLNHDAMYWYRQDPGQGLRLIYYSQIVNDFQKGDIAEGYSVSREKKESFPLTVTSAQKNPTAFYLCASSLSGTNFREAFFGQGTRLTVV.

To note about this clone: This sample also contains other DNA sequences that code for the same CDR3. This rearrangement joins TRBV30 to TRBJ2-6; 9 positions match TRBD1. Trimming removed 3 bases from V and 1 base from J; junction bases left unmatched: 4. CDR1 is GTSNPN and CDR2 is SVGIG in the germline V gene (reference sequence). The CDR3 is made up of 16 amino acids. The CDR3 DNA reads TGTGCCTGGAGCCGGGACAGGGTATCTGGGGCCAACGTCCTGACTTTC. Its protein product is CAWSRDRVSGANVLTF.